The rows below give T cell receptor beta chains drawn from one sample of a study of cytotoxic CD8 clonotypes in ibrutinib-treated CLL. Some clones are missing from TCRdb's copy, which holds only in-frame ones; the method was immunoSEQ multiplex PCR. The sample shows 20,000 to 25,000 clones, 65% to 75% of them seen only once. The material was PBMCs, obtained after 24 months of ibrutinib treatment. All receptors come from a human donor with chronic lymphocytic leukemia. The CDR3 runs from the conserved cysteine through the conserved F or W. The order of the fields is D gene, J gene, clone size, V gene, CDR3 DNA, CDR3 protein. The D gene is left open where the match is weak. Only some rows state a clone size, as once, few, many or a class for expanded clones.

d_gene: .; j_gene: TRBJ1-2; abundance: .; v_gene: TRBV2; CDR3nt: TGTGCCAGCAGTGACGGAGGTCTCGACTATGGCTACACCTTC; CDR3aa: CASSDGGLDYGYTF
d_gene: .; j_gene: TRBJ2-3; abundance: .; v_gene: TRBV27; CDR3nt: TGTGCCAGCAGGGGGGGGCGGGTCCTCGGGGATACGCAGTATTTT; CDR3aa: CASRGGRVLGDTQYF
d_gene: TRBD1; j_gene: TRBJ1-2; abundance: .; v_gene: TRBV7-9; CDR3nt: TGTGCCAGCAGCTTAGGAGGGGCGGACAGGGGTCCGGGCTACACCTTC; CDR3aa: CASSLGGADRGPGYTF
d_gene: TRBD1; j_gene: TRBJ1-1; abundance: .; v_gene: TRBV6-1; CDR3nt: TGTGCCAGCAGTGAAACGGACAGGGACACTGAAGCTTTCTTT; CDR3aa: CASSETDRDTEAFF
d_gene: .; j_gene: TRBJ1-4; abundance: .; v_gene: TRBV12-5; CDR3nt: TGTGCTAGTGGAAGACAGAGTAATGAAAAACTGTTTTTT; CDR3aa: CASGRQSNEKLFF
d_gene: TRBD2; j_gene: TRBJ2-3; abundance: .; v_gene: TRBV5-1; CDR3nt: TGCGCCAGCCGGGGGGAAGATACGCAGTATTTT; CDR3aa: CASRGEDTQYF
d_gene: TRBD1; j_gene: TRBJ1-1; abundance: .; v_gene: TRBV19; CDR3nt: TGTGCCAGTAGCCAAAGGACAGGGGCTGAAGCTTTCTTT; CDR3aa: CASSQRTGAEAFF
d_gene: .; j_gene: TRBJ2-5; abundance: few; v_gene: TRBV29-1; CDR3nt: TGCAGCGTGGGCTGGACAGTCCAAGAGACCCAGTACTTC; CDR3aa: CSVGWTVQETQYF
d_gene: TRBD1; j_gene: TRBJ2-1; abundance: .; v_gene: TRBV5-4; CDR3nt: TGTGCCAGCAGCTTGGACAGGGGGAATGAGCAGTTCTTC; CDR3aa: CASSLDRGNEQFF
d_gene: .; j_gene: TRBJ2-5; abundance: .; v_gene: TRBV19; CDR3nt: TGTGCCAGTAGTACCGAACTAGAACTGTCCCCAGAGACCCAGTACTTC; CDR3aa: CASSTELELSPETQYF
d_gene: .; j_gene: TRBJ1-2; abundance: .; v_gene: TRBV5-4; CDR3nt: TGTGCCAGCAGCTTGGTGGGGAGGGGGGCAAGATTCTATGGCTACACCTTC; CDR3aa: CASSLVGRGARFYGYTF
d_gene: .; j_gene: TRBJ1-3; abundance: .; v_gene: TRBV7-9; CDR3nt: TGTGCCAGCAGAAACAGTGGAAACACCATATATTTT; CDR3aa: CASRNSGNTIYF
d_gene: .; j_gene: TRBJ2-3; abundance: .; v_gene: TRBV15; CDR3nt: TGTGCCACCAGCAGAGAGGGCCTTCGGGCAGATACGCAGTATTTT; CDR3aa: CATSREGLRADTQYF
d_gene: .; j_gene: TRBJ2-7; abundance: .; v_gene: TRBV7-9; CDR3nt: TGTGCCAGCAGCCATTCGGACGGAGACCAGCAGTACTTC; CDR3aa: CASSHSDGDQQYF
d_gene: .; j_gene: TRBJ1-5; abundance: once; v_gene: TRBV4-1; CDR3nt: TGCGCCAGCAGCCAAGCCGTAGCCGTTCAGAGGTCCCAGCATTTT; CDR3aa: CASSQAVAVQRSQHF
d_gene: TRBD1; j_gene: TRBJ1-2; abundance: .; v_gene: TRBV5-4; CDR3nt: TGTGCCAGCAGCTTCTGGGACAGACGCATTCCCGATGGCTACACCTTC; CDR3aa: CASSFWDRRIPDGYTF
d_gene: .; j_gene: TRBJ1-1; abundance: once; v_gene: TRBV15; CDR3nt: TGTGCCACCAGCGGGGGAAACACTGAAGCTTTCTTT; CDR3aa: CATSGGNTEAFF
d_gene: .; j_gene: TRBJ2-7; abundance: .; v_gene: TRBV5-6; CDR3nt: TGTGCCAGCAGCTTGGCTCTCCCCAACTACGAGCAGTACTTC; CDR3aa: CASSLALPNYEQYF
d_gene: TRBD2; j_gene: TRBJ2-2; abundance: .; v_gene: TRBV5-4; CDR3nt: TGTGCCAGCAGCGCCTCTAGCGGGGGGGCCGGGGAGCTGTTTTTT; CDR3aa: CASSASSGGAGELFF
d_gene: TRBD1; j_gene: TRBJ1-6; abundance: .; v_gene: TRBV7-9; CDR3nt: TGTGCCAGCCGATCTCGACAGGGGGTTGATTCACCCCTCCACTTT; CDR3aa: CASRSRQGVDSPLHF
d_gene: .; j_gene: TRBJ2-5; abundance: few; v_gene: TRBV4-1; CDR3nt: TGCGCCAGCAGCCAAGATGGACATTCCGAGACCCAGTACTTC; CDR3aa: CASSQDGHSETQYF
d_gene: .; j_gene: TRBJ1-3; abundance: .; v_gene: TRBV27; CDR3nt: TGTGCCAGCAGTTTAAATGGAAACACCATATATTTT; CDR3aa: CASSLNGNTIYF
d_gene: .; j_gene: TRBJ1-3; abundance: .; v_gene: TRBV18; CDR3nt: TGTGCCAGCTCATTCGACAGTTCCTCTGGAAACACCATATATTTT; CDR3aa: CASSFDSSSGNTIYF
d_gene: .; j_gene: TRBJ2-3; abundance: .; v_gene: TRBV5-6; CDR3nt: TGTGCCAGCAGCTTGTATTCAGATACGCAGTATTTT; CDR3aa: CASSLYSDTQYF
d_gene: .; j_gene: TRBJ2-3; abundance: .; v_gene: TRBV2; CDR3nt: TGTGCCAGCAGGGGGGGACCATCTGGCACAGATACGCAGTATTTT; CDR3aa: CASRGGPSGTDTQYF
d_gene: .; j_gene: TRBJ1-1; abundance: few; v_gene: TRBV5-1; CDR3nt: TGCGCCAGCAGCCTATGGGGGCAGGCTGAAGCTTTCTTT; CDR3aa: CASSLWGQAEAFF
d_gene: TRBD2; j_gene: TRBJ2-7; abundance: few; v_gene: TRBV9; CDR3nt: TGTGCCAGCACCGAGCGGGGGGACTCCTACGAGCAGTACTTC; CDR3aa: CASTERGDSYEQYF
d_gene: .; j_gene: TRBJ2-3; abundance: .; v_gene: TRBV9; CDR3nt: TGTGCCAGCAGCGTAGTGTGGGGGCGGGGCACAGATACGCAGTATTTT; CDR3aa: CASSVVWGRGTDTQYF
d_gene: .; j_gene: TRBJ2-7; abundance: .; v_gene: TRBV19; CDR3nt: TGTGCCAGTGGCCAGGGATTTCCCCCCTACGAGCAGTACTTC; CDR3aa: CASGQGFPPYEQYF
d_gene: .; j_gene: TRBJ1-1; abundance: .; v_gene: TRBV6-6; CDR3nt: TGTGCCAGCAGCCGTCATAACACTGAAGCTTTCTTT; CDR3aa: CASSRHNTEAFF
d_gene: .; j_gene: TRBJ2-1; abundance: .; v_gene: TRBV19; CDR3nt: TGTGCCAGTAGCCCTTTTGGTACCGAGCAGTTCTTC; CDR3aa: CASSPFGTEQFF
d_gene: .; j_gene: TRBJ1-1; abundance: .; v_gene: TRBV7-6; CDR3nt: TGTGCCAGCAGCTTAGGTTGGCGCACTGAAGCTTTCTTT; CDR3aa: CASSLGWRTEAFF
d_gene: .; j_gene: TRBJ1-1; abundance: .; v_gene: TRBV5-6; CDR3nt: TGTGCCAGCAGCCGCGGGGGACGGAACACTGAAGCTTTCTTT; CDR3aa: CASSRGGRNTEAFF
d_gene: TRBD2; j_gene: TRBJ2-2; abundance: .; v_gene: TRBV6-6; CDR3nt: TGTGCCAGCAGTTACGGCGGGGGGTCGACCGGGGAGCTGTTTTTT; CDR3aa: CASSYGGGSTGELFF
d_gene: .; j_gene: TRBJ1-1; abundance: .; v_gene: TRBV6-4; CDR3nt: TGTGCCAGCAGTGACGGGGGTGGGGCTTTCTTT; CDR3aa: CASSDGGGAFF
d_gene: .; j_gene: TRBJ2-1; abundance: .; v_gene: TRBV11-2; CDR3nt: TGTGCCAGCAGCTTAGATCCAAACAATGAGCAGTTCTTC; CDR3aa: CASSLDPNNEQFF
d_gene: .; j_gene: TRBJ1-6; abundance: .; v_gene: TRBV5-4; CDR3nt: TGTGCCAGCAGGTCGCGGTCGAACTATAATTCACCCCTCCACTTT; CDR3aa: CASRSRSNYNSPLHF
d_gene: .; j_gene: TRBJ1-5; abundance: .; v_gene: TRBV27; CDR3nt: TGTGCCAGCAGTTTAACCCGGACAGTTAATAGCAATCAGCCCCAGCATTTT; CDR3aa: CASSLTRTVNSNQPQHF
d_gene: .; j_gene: TRBJ2-7; abundance: .; v_gene: TRBV5-8; CDR3nt: TGTGCCAGCAGCTTACAGGGCTACGAGCAGTACTTC; CDR3aa: CASSLQGYEQYF